This TCR beta chain was identified in a study of blood T cell repertoires in COVID-19. Study overall: Researchers got acute and convalescent COVID-19 samples from the United States, Italy and Spain. Sample material is recorded as cDNA or gDNA derived from T cells, B-cell-depleted T cells, or PBMCs.

Under the authors' procedure: Researchers report that nucleated cell counts were estimated from reference gene primer amplification. The data were produced by immunoSEQ multiplex PCR, yet TCRdb's version contains in-frame clones alone and is incomplete. The V and J calls and clone size were taken over from that table, and D and trimming were inferred from the DNA. The sample carries 150,000 to 200,000 clones, around 84% recorded once. The source material was peripheral blood. This receptor was taken from a man aged 45-60 years with active or convalescent COVID-19.

The CDR3 sequence: CASSSRGVKLFF. The CDR3 bases are TGTGCCAGCAGTAGCAGAGGTGTAAAACTGTTTTTT. The chain joins TRBV6-5 to TRBJ1-4; the D is unclear. V was trimmed by 5 bases and J by 10 bases, leaving 11 bases between them. The germline CDR1 and CDR2 sequences are MNHEY and SVGAGI. There are 12 residues in the CDR3.